The 8 T cell receptor beta chains reported below all come from one sample, sequenced in a study of T-cell memory formation after mild COVID-19. One entry per CDR3 protein results from TCRdb running MiXCR on the 5' RACE reads. Of around 430,000 distinct CDR3 sequences listed, more than 15% are singletons. Sequences were obtained from PBMCs or a T cell subset sorted from them (not recorded which). The receptors come from a man aged 18-30 years who had mild COVID-19 (a few samples of this study predate the infection). Cell type and time point are not known.

This rearrangement joins TRBV29-1 to TRBJ2-1; 7 nucleotides agree with TRBD1. Trimming removed 7 bases from V and 9 bases from J; junction bases left unmatched: 9. The CDR3 extends over 12 amino acids. From germline, CDR1 is SQVTM and CDR2 ANQGSEA. The CDR3 region is CSADRVGGEQFF. CDR3 bases: TGCAGCGCAGACAGGGTCGGCGGTGAGCAGTTCTTC.

In its sample, this clonotype was seen a few times. This chain uses TRBV7-2 with TRBJ2-1, with 11 nucleotides matching TRBD2. CDR1 and CDR2 (germline): SGHTA, FQGNSA. J lost 9 bases, V lost 2 bases, and 9 bases had no gene match. The CDR3 is made up of 16 amino acids. CDR3: CASSLTSGGFFSEQFF. CDR3 DNA: TGTGCCAGCAGCTTAACTAGCGGGGGTTTTTTCAGTGAGCAGTTCTTC. The full variable domain, completed using reference TRBV7-2 and TRBJ2-1, is GAGVSQSPSNKVTEKGKDVELRCDPISGHTALYWYRQSLGQGLEFLIYFQGNSAPDKSGLPSDRFSAERTGGSVSTLTIQRTQQEDSAVYLCASSLTSGGFFSEQFFGPGTRLTVL.

This clonotype turned up a few times. The rearrangement links TRBV20-1 to TRBJ2-3, with TRBD2 identical over 11 bases. V gave up 6 bases and J gave up 4 bases; unmatched junction bases: 6. CDR3 length: 14 amino acids. Germline V gene sequence: CDR1 DFQATT, CDR2 SNEGSKA (reference sequence). CDR3 loop: CSARLAGQADTQYF. In DNA, the CDR3 is TGCAGTGCCAGACTAGCGGGACAAGCAGATACGCAGTATTTT.

There are a few counts of this clonotype. The gene calls are TRBV12-3 or TRBV12-4 and TRBJ1-5; D unresolved. V dropped 6 bases and J dropped 5 bases, with 8 bases sitting between them. This CDR3 is built from 12 residues. CDR3 amino acids: CASRNTDQPQHF. For the CDR3, the DNA is TGTGCCAGCAGAAATACAGATCAGCCCCAGCATTTT.

On this clonotype itself: As the CDR3 is not closed by the conserved phenylalanine or tryptophan, this likely results from a read error. The V gene is TRBV4-3, the J gene TRBJ1-2; 9 bases map to TRBD1. Germline V gene data show CDR1 as LGHNA and CDR2 as YSLEER. This CDR3 has 15 amino acids. Unmatched junction bases numbered 5, after V lost 2 bases and J lost 4 bases. The CDR3 DNA sequence: TGCGCCAGCAGCCAACCAGGACAGGGGCTCTATGGCTACACCTTA. The encoded protein is CASSQPGQGLYGYTL.

The V call is TRBV20-1, the J call TRBJ2-3; the D gene is possibly TRBD1 (6 bases). Trimming took 3 bases from V and 1 from J, leaving 14 bases between them. There are 15 residues in the CDR3. Germline V gives CDR1 DFQATT, CDR2 SNEGSKA (reference sequence). The CDR3 DNA follows: TGCAGTGCTAGGGGTAGCGAGGGGGGCACAGATACGCAGTATTTT. Its protein product is CSARGSEGGTDTQYF.

This clonotype has only a few counts. This chain joins TRBV18 and TRBJ2-1; D may be TRBD2 (6 bases). The CDR3 contains 13 residues. Trimming cost V 3 bases and J 7 bases, with 10 bases left between them. Per germline, CDR1 KGHSH and CDR2 LQKENI. CDR3 loop: CASSPPRGNEQFF. The CDR3, as DNA: TGTGCCAGCTCACCCCCGCGGGGTAATGAGCAGTTCTTC.

This clonotype was detected only a few times. The chain has TRBV5-1 and TRBJ1-4, with a weak D call TRBD1 (5 bases). Trimming cost V 4 bases and J 6 bases, with 10 bases left between them. This CDR3 is built from 13 residues. Germline CDR1 is SGHRS and CDR2 is YFSETQ. The CDR3 nucleotides are TGCGCCAGCAGCCCCGGGGGAGATGAAAAACTGTTTTTT. Its translation: CASSPGGDEKLFF.